Presented here are 8 T cell receptor beta chains from one specimen sequenced in a study of cytotoxic CD8 clonotypes in ibrutinib-treated CLL listed by TCRdb under 2021. The library was prepared using the immunoSEQ multiplex PCR assay. TCRdb stores this immuneACCESS table with in-frame sequences only. Part of the clones is absent; in the studies checked, under half of the shortfall reflects unresolved V genes, and no reason is known for the rest. In this sample the table shows over 150,000 clones, over 60% of which occur a single time. 13% of the sample is in the top ten clones. In the paper's terms, the time point label means: approximately 25 months on ibrutinib. This specimen was PBMCs, taken after 24 months of ibrutinib treatment. The origin of the receptors is a human donor with chronic lymphocytic leukemia.

The V call is TRBV27, the J call TRBJ1-2, with 7 nucleotides matching TRBD1. V trimming: 4 bases; J trimming: 2 bases; junction bases outside the gene matches: 7. CDR3 length: 15 amino acids. The germline V gene encodes CDR1 MNHEY and CDR2 SMNVEV (reference sequence). The CDR3: CASSSTGDSNYGYTF. The CDR3 coding sequence is TGTGCCAGCAGTTCCACAGGGGATTCGAACTATGGCTACACCTTC.

Here the CDR3 DNA reads TGTGCCAGCAGTTTACGTCAAAGATGGCCCCAGCATTTT. Its protein is CASSLRQRWPQHF. The chain is built from TRBV28 and TRBJ1-5; D is undetermined. Trimming took off 2 bases at V and 9 bases at J, with 11 bases between the two ends. The CDR3 extends over 13 amino acids. Germline V CDR1 and CDR2: MDHEN, SYDVKM. The variable domain in full, completed from reference TRBV28 and TRBJ1-5, reads DVKVTQSSRYLVKRTGEKVFLECVQDMDHENMFWYRQDPGLGLRLIYFSYDVKMKEKGDIPEGYSVSREKKERFSLILESASTNQTSMYLCASSLRQRWPQHFGDGTRLSIL.

This chain joins TRBV5-1 and TRBJ2-7; 7 bases line up with TRBD1. The length of the CDR3 is 15 residues. V shed 0 bases and J 1 base; nucleotides not matched to a gene: 4. CDR1 and CDR2 from the germline V gene are SGHRS and YFSETQ. The CDR3: CASSLAIQGSYEQYF. CDR3 nucleotide sequence: TGCGCCAGCAGCTTGGCCATACAGGGGTCCTACGAGCAGTACTTC. The whole variable domain, filled in from reference TRBV5-1 and TRBJ2-7, reads KAGVTQTPRYLIKTRGQQVTLSCSPISGHRSVSWYQQTPGQGLQFLFEYFSETQRNKGNFPGRFSGRQFSNSRSEMNVSTLELGDSALYLCASSLAIQGSYEQYFGPGTRLTVT.

This sequence joins TRBV6-5 and TRBJ1-2; possibly TRBD1 for D (6 bases). This CDR3 spans 13 amino acids. Germline values: CDR1 MNHEY, CDR2 SVGAGI. The V end lost 6 bases, the J end lost 4 bases, and 12 bases lay between the germline ends. The CDR3: CASRLAGAYGYTF. The CDR3 coding sequence is TGTGCCAGCAGGCTAGCAGGGGCCTATGGCTACACCTTC.

V and J are TRBV4-1 and TRBJ2-5; 7 bases map to TRBD2. In germline, CDR1 is MGHRA, CDR2 YSYEKL. Trimming cost V 4 bases and J 7 bases; bases outside gene matches: 15. CDR3 length: 16 amino acids. This chain's CDR3 is CASSLAVGGFSGTQYF. DNA of the CDR3: TGCGCCAGCAGCCTCGCCGTGGGGGGGTTTTCTGGGACCCAGTACTTC.

The V gene is TRBV6-5, the J gene TRBJ1-2; 7 bases match TRBD1. This CDR3 comprises 16 residues. Trimming cost V 0 bases and J 6 bases; bases outside gene matches: 10. Germline V gene data show CDR1 as MNHEY and CDR2 as SVGAGI. In nucleotides, the CDR3 is TGTGCCAGCAGTTACTCGACCCTAACAGGGGTCCATGGCTACACCTTC. It codes for CASSYSTLTGVHGYTF.

The chain's CDR3 is CASSTQKQGITSEQYF. The CDR3 DNA reads as TGTGCCAGCAGCACCCAGAAGCAGGGAATTACGTCCGAGCAGTACTTC. This chain joins TRBV5-6 and TRBJ2-7; a possible D gene is TRBD1 (5 bases). This CDR3 region has 16 residues. Trimming pared 4 bases from V and 6 bases from J, leaving 23 bases between. Germline V gives CDR1 SGHDT, CDR2 YYEEEE.

In this sample, this clone turned up a few times. The V gene is TRBV27, the J gene TRBJ2-5, with D possibly being TRBD1 (5 bases). This CDR3 has 13 residues. The ends were cut back, 2 bases at V and 5 bases at J, with 9 bases in the middle. Per the germline V gene, CDR1 is MNHEY and CDR2 is SMNVEV (reference sequence). This CDR3 is CASSLQGRETQYF. The CDR3 DNA sequence: TGTGCCAGCAGTTTACAGGGTCGGGAGACCCAGTACTTC.